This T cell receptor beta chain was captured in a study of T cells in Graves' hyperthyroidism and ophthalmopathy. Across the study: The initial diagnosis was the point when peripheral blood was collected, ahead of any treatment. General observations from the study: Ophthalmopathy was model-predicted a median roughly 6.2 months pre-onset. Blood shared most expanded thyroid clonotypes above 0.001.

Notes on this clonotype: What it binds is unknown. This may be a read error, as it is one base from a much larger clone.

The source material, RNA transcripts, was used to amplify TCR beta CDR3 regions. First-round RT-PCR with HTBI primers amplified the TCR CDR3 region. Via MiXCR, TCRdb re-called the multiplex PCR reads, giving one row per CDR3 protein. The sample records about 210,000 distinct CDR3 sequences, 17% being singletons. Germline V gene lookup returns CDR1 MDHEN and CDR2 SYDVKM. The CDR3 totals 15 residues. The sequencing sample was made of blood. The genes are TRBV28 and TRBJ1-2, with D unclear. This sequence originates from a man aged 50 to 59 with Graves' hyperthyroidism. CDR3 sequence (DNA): TGTGCCAGCAGACCCCCTGTTGGAGACGGCTATGGCTACGCCTTC. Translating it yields CASRPPVGDGYGYAF.